One and the same sample provided the 31 T cell receptor beta chains below, sequenced in a study of T cells in Graves' hyperthyroidism and ophthalmopathy. The TCR beta CDR3 regions underwent amplification using RNA transcripts as the source. First-round RT-PCR of the TCR CDR3 relied on the HTBI primer set. TCRdb reanalysed the multiplex PCR reads using MiXCR and keeps one entry per CDR3 protein. Here the sample spans hundreds of thousands of distinct CDR3 sequences, around 15% being singletons. The sequencing sample was made of blood. The source of these receptors is a woman aged 45-59 years with Graves' ophthalmopathy.

This clonotype showed up many times. The genes are TRBV28 and TRBJ2-7; the D gene is possibly TRBD1 (6 bases). Germline V gene lookup returns CDR1 MDHEN and CDR2 SYDVKM. Between the trimmed V and J ends, which lost 4 bases and 0 bases, there was a span of 16 bases. The CDR3 sequence is 16 residues long. This CDR3 is CASSYPKGVSSYEQYF. The CDR3 DNA sequence: TGTGCCAGCAGTTACCCGAAGGGGGTCTCCTCCTACGAGCAGTACTTC. Full variable domain (remainder filled in from reference TRBV28 and TRBJ2-7): DVKVTQSSRYLVKRTGEKVFLECVQDMDHENMFWYRQDPGLGLRLIYFSYDVKMKEKGDIPEGYSVSREKKERFSLILESASTNQTSMYLCASSYPKGVSSYEQYFGPGTRLTVT.

The chain employs TRBV20-1 and TRBJ2-1; 12 bases align to TRBD2. The CDR3 spans 19 residues. Per the germline V gene, CDR1 is DFQATT and CDR2 is SNEGSKA (reference sequence). V shed 0 bases, J shed 2 bases, and the junction held 11 bases outside the gene matches. In DNA, the CDR3 is TGCAGTGCTAGAGACGGGGCTAGCGGGAGGGCCCGACCCTACAATGAGCAGTTCTTC. It codes for CSARDGASGRARPYNEQFF.

In this sample, this clonotype turned up many times. The chain is built from TRBV6-6 and TRBJ2-2; D possibly uses TRBD1 or TRBD2 (6 bases each). Germline V lookup: CDR1 MNHNY, CDR2 SVGAGI (reference sequence). The V gene lost 2 bases and the J gene lost 4 bases, with 11 bases spanning the gap. This CDR3 has 15 amino acids. CDR3 sequence reads: CASSYQGRSTGELFF. For the CDR3, the DNA is TGTGCCAGCAGTTACCAGGGGAGGAGCACCGGGGAGCTGTTTTTT.

This clonotype showed up many times. The chain links TRBV7-2 to TRBJ1-4, with a weak D call TRBD1 (6 bases). The germline gives CDR1 SGHTA, CDR2 FQGNSA. The CDR3 runs to 15 residues. The V and J ends lost 3 bases and 8 bases respectively, with 16 bases between them. The CDR3 sequence is CASSFRGGLGEKLFF. The CDR3 DNA reads TGTGCCAGCAGCTTCCGGGGGGGGCTGGGGGAAAAACTGTTTTTT.

CDR3 nucleotides: TGTGCCAGCAGCCAAGGGAGGACTTCTTATGCCTACGAGCAGTACTTC. It yields the protein CASSQGRTSYAYEQYF. The rearrangement links TRBV14 to TRBJ2-7, with D tentatively TRBD2 (5 bases). The CDR3 spans 16 residues. Germline V gives CDR1 SGHDN, CDR2 FVKESK. V gave up 1 base and J gave up 2 bases, with 15 bases separating them.

This clonotype has a count of ten or more. J is TRBJ2-7 and V is TRBV5-4; 10 nucleotides align to TRBD2. With 4 bases clipped from V and 0 bases from J, the junction kept 4 bases outside the gene matches. Germline V CDR1 and CDR2: SGHNT, YYREEE (reference sequence). The CDR3 spans 15 residues. The chain's CDR3 is CASSPGLAASYEQYF. In nucleotides, the CDR3 is TGTGCCAGCAGCCCCGGACTAGCGGCCTCCTACGAGCAGTACTTC.

Ten or more counts support this clonotype. The chain couples TRBV6-1 to TRBJ1-1; maybe TRBD1 (5 bases). Germline lookup yields CDR1 MNHNS and CDR2 SASEGT. Deletions cut 4 bases from V and 5 bases from J, with 14 bases between. This CDR3 has 14 amino acids. The CDR3 loop is CASSVDQGGTEAFF. In nucleotides, the CDR3 is TGTGCCAGCAGTGTTGACCAGGGTGGAACTGAAGCTTTCTTT.

This clonotype was picked up a small number of times. The J gene is TRBJ2-1, the V gene TRBV14; 11 nucleotides line up with TRBD2. The CDR3 is made up of 16 amino acids. CDR1 and CDR2 (germline): SGHDN, FVKESK. The junction had 9 bases not matched to a gene; V was cut back by 3 bases and J by 8 bases. The CDR3 reads CASSQLGTSGSYEQFF. The CDR3 DNA reads as TGTGCCAGCAGCCAGCTAGGCACTAGCGGGAGCTATGAGCAGTTCTTC.

This clonotype has just a few counts. CDR3 residues: CASSLGRVNEKLFF. The CDR3 DNA sequence: TGTGCCAGCAGCTTGGGACGTGTGAATGAAAAACTGTTTTTT. The chain links TRBV7-2 to TRBJ1-4, with D perhaps TRBD1 (5 bases). This CDR3 contains 14 residues. Germline V gene sequence: CDR1 SGHTA, CDR2 FQGNSA. The germline V and J ends were trimmed by 3 bases and 5 bases, with 10 bases remaining between them.

This clonotype came up many times. The rearrangement joins TRBV6-5 to TRBJ2-1, with TRBD1 as a possible D gene (6 bases). V shed 0 bases and J shed 3 bases, with 12 bases lying between them. The CDR3 extends over 16 amino acids. Germline loops: CDR1 MNHEY, CDR2 SVGAGI. CDR3 nucleotide sequence: TGTGCCAGCAGTTACTCAACAGGGAGAGGCTACAATGAGCAGTTCTTC. Its translation: CASSYSTGRGYNEQFF.

The sample holds many counts of this clonotype. The chain couples TRBV28 to TRBJ2-3, with 11 bases lining up with TRBD1. Germline assignment: CDR1 MDHEN and CDR2 SYDVKM. J gave up 2 bases and V 6 bases, and 7 bases lay outside the gene matches. The CDR3 totals 16 residues. DNA for the CDR3: TGTGCCAGCAGCAAGGACAGGGGGCTCGTCACAGATACGCAGTATTTT. Translating it yields CASSKDRGLVTDTQYF.

A few counts support this clonotype. This chain uses TRBV5-1 with TRBJ1-6; D not resolved. Germline lookup yields CDR1 SGHRS and CDR2 YFSETQ. The CDR3 covers 14 residues. V was clipped by 0 bases and J by 9 bases, with 10 bases between them. CDR3 protein: CASSLAEESSPLHF. The CDR3 DNA reads TGCGCCAGCAGCTTGGCCGAGGAATCTTCACCCCTCCACTTT.

The chain couples TRBV20-1 to TRBJ2-3; 12 bases are a match to TRBD2. The germline gives CDR1 DFQATT, CDR2 SNEGSKA (reference sequence). The CDR3 loop spans 16 amino acids. The V segment lost 5 bases and the J segment 2 bases; nucleotides outside the gene matches: 8. The CDR3 region is CSAPSGRAFSTDTQYF. CDR3 in DNA: TGCAGTGCTCCTAGCGGGAGGGCCTTTTCCACAGATACGCAGTATTTT.

This clonotype was seen many times. This chain joins TRBV30 and TRBJ1-1; D not resolved. Deletions cut 3 bases from V and 4 bases from J, with 9 bases between. CDR3 size: 12 residues. Germline V gene data show CDR1 as GTSNPN and CDR2 as SVGIG (reference sequence). CDR3 sequence reads: CAWRPTSTEAFF. CDR3 nucleotides: TGTGCCTGGAGACCAACGAGCACTGAAGCTTTCTTT. Looking up the rest from reference TRBV30 and TRBJ1-1 gives the full variable domain: SQTIHQWPATLVQPVGSPLSLECTVEGTSNPNLYWYRQAAGRGLQLLFYSVGIGQISSEVPQNLSASRPQDRQFILSSKKLLLSDSGFYLCAWRPTSTEAFFGQGTRLTVV.

This clonotype has ten or more counts. The chain is built from TRBV28 and TRBJ2-5; D unclear. CDR1 is MDHEN, CDR2 SYDVKM, per germline. The CDR3 is 12 residues long. V was pared by 6 bases and J by 5 bases, with 10 bases between. DNA for the CDR3: TGTGCCAGCAGCGCCTTCGGGGAGACCCAGTACTTC. The encoded protein is CASSAFGETQYF.

This clonotype was observed many times. The gene calls are TRBV27 and TRBJ2-7, with D perhaps TRBD2 (5 bases). CDR1 and CDR2 from the germline V gene are MNHEY and SMNVEV (reference sequence). The CDR3 is 13 residues long. Deletions cut 6 bases from V and 0 bases from J, with 9 bases between. The CDR3 sequence: CASSDLASYEQYF. CDR3 bases: TGTGCCAGCAGCGATCTAGCCTCCTACGAGCAGTACTTC.

This clonotype occurred many times. This chain joins TRBV11-2 and TRBJ2-1; maybe TRBD2 (5 bases). Germline loops: CDR1 SGHAT, CDR2 FQNNGV. The CDR3 is 14 amino acids. The ends were cut back, 1 base at V and 6 bases at J, with 10 bases in the middle. Written as DNA, the CDR3 is TGTGCCAGCAGCTTAGTTGGACTGGGCAATGAGCAGTTCTTC. This gives the protein CASSLVGLGNEQFF.

This chain links TRBV29-1 with TRBJ1-2; possibly TRBD1 for D (5 bases). Between the trimmed V and J ends, which lost 4 bases and 8 bases, there was a span of 20 bases. The germline gives CDR1 SQVTM, CDR2 ANQGSEA. This CDR3 region has 14 residues. CDR3 residues: CSVAGTAMGGGYTF. The CDR3 DNA reads as TGCAGCGTTGCCGGGACGGCCATGGGTGGGGGCTACACCTTC.

The genes are TRBV14 and TRBJ1-6; D unclear. The germline V gene encodes CDR1 SGHDN and CDR2 FVKESK. V lost 2 bases and J lost 6, with 5 bases in between. The CDR3 is made up of 13 amino acids. As DNA, the CDR3 is TGTGCCAGCAGCCAACATTTTAATTCACCCCTCCACTTT. It encodes CASSQHFNSPLHF.

This clonotype was picked up many times. This chain links TRBV7-2 with TRBJ2-7, with a possible D match to TRBD2 (7 bases). The germline V gene has CDR1 SGHTA and CDR2 FQGNSA. The germline V and J ends were trimmed by 5 bases and 3 bases, with 11 bases remaining between them. This CDR3 has 13 residues. The CDR3, as DNA: TGTGCCAGCAGCGGGAGGGGGGGCTACGAGCAGTACTTC. Translated: CASSGRGGYEQYF.

This chain uses TRBV15 with TRBJ2-7; D may be TRBD2 (6 bases). V dropped 1 base and J dropped 0 bases, with 10 bases sitting between them. Germline V gives CDR1 LNHNV, CDR2 YYDKDF (reference sequence). CDR3 length equals 15 residues. The CDR3 bases are TGTGCCACCAGCAGAGGGCGGGGAGCCTCCTACGAGCAGTACTTC. Translated: CATSRGRGASYEQYF.

This clonotype was detected only a few times. This chain connects TRBV5-1 to TRBJ2-1; 11 bases match TRBD2. Trimming at V came to 1 base and at J to 0 bases, leaving 6 bases not matched to a gene. Germline lookup yields CDR1 SGHRS and CDR2 YFSETQ. This CDR3 contains 18 residues. The CDR3, as DNA: TGCGCCAGCAGCTTGCCCGGGACTAGCGGCAGCTCCTACAATGAGCAGTTCTTC. It translates to CASSLPGTSGSSYNEQFF.

The genes are TRBV6-1 and TRBJ2-7, with TRBD2 matching over 10 bases. With V trimmed by 5 bases and J by 6 bases, 13 bases remained unmatched. This CDR3 contains 16 residues. Germline-derived CDR1 and CDR2 are MNHNS and SASEGT. The CDR3 here is CASSTLLAGAYFEQYF. The CDR3 bases are TGTGCCAGCAGTACCCTCCTAGCGGGAGCCTACTTCGAGCAGTACTTC.

This clonotype was counted at least ten times. V usage is TRBV6-1 and J usage is TRBJ2-7, with D possibly TRBD1 on 6 matching bases. The germline gives CDR1 MNHNS, CDR2 SASEGT. CDR3 length: 18 amino acids. V shed 5 bases and J shed 2 bases, with 25 bases lying between them. The CDR3 coding sequence is TGTGCCAGCAGTTTAACCCCCAAACCGGCTGGACAGACCTACGAGCAGTACTTC. Residues: CASSLTPKPAGQTYEQYF.

In its sample, this clonotype was seen many times. The chain is built from TRBV2 and TRBJ2-7; D gene uncertain. CDR1 is SNHLY and CDR2 is FYNNEI in the germline V gene. This CDR3 is built from 12 residues. V lost 4 bases, J lost 1 base, and 5 bases lay in between. The CDR3 DNA is TGTGCCAGCAGTGGTAGGTCCTACGAGCAGTACTTC. Protein product: CASSGRSYEQYF.

The chain couples TRBV5-1 to TRBJ2-1; 9 nucleotides agree with TRBD2. Germline V gene data show CDR1 as SGHRS and CDR2 as YFSETQ. With V trimmed by 5 bases and J by 6 bases, 9 bases remained unmatched. This CDR3 region has 15 residues. The CDR3 is CASSASGTASNEQFF. The CDR3, as DNA: TGCGCCAGCAGTGCTAGCGGGACGGCTAGCAATGAGCAGTTCTTC.

This chain joins TRBV7-9 and TRBJ2-1; 11 bases align to TRBD2. The CDR3 sequence is 16 residues long. CDR1 and CDR2 (germline): SEHNR, FQNEAQ (reference sequence). The V segment lost 7 bases and the J segment 4 bases; nucleotides outside the gene matches: 9. CDR3 coding DNA: TGTGCCAGCACCGGGGGACTAGCGGAAAGTTACAATGAGCAGTTCTTC. The encoded protein is CASTGGLAESYNEQFF.

This clonotype came up many times. The chain is built from TRBV2 and TRBJ2-7, with TRBD1 identical over 9 bases. This CDR3 contains 13 residues. V lost 4 bases and J lost 2; bases outside the gene matches: 0. Germline lookup yields CDR1 SNHLY and CDR2 FYNNEI. Here the CDR3 DNA reads TGTGCCAGCAGTGGACAGGGGGCCTACGAGCAGTACTTC. Its protein is CASSGQGAYEQYF.

This clonotype appeared many times. The chain joins TRBV30 to TRBJ1-6; no definite D call. Trimming stripped 3 bases from V and 2 bases from J, with 11 bases between. This CDR3 comprises 15 residues. Germline CDR1 is GTSNPN and CDR2 is SVGIG (reference sequence). CDR3 region: CAWRKTAPYNSPLHF. CDR3 DNA: TGTGCCTGGAGAAAGACGGCACCCTATAATTCACCCCTCCACTTT. The full variable domain, its missing parts supplied by reference TRBV30 and TRBJ1-6, is SQTIHQWPATLVQPVGSPLSLECTVEGTSNPNLYWYRQAAGRGLQLLFYSVGIGQISSEVPQNLSASRPQDRQFILSSKKLLLSDSGFYLCAWRKTAPYNSPLHFGNGTRLTVT.

This clonotype was counted at least ten times. This chain uses TRBV27 with TRBJ2-5, with D perhaps TRBD1 (5 bases). CDR1 and CDR2 (germline): MNHEY, SMNVEV (reference sequence). The CDR3 sequence is 15 residues long. The V end was cut by 2 bases, the J end by 5 bases, with 15 bases between. The DNA for the CDR3 is TGTGCCAGCAGTTTAAGTTTTCCAGGGAAGGAGACCCAGTACTTC. Protein sequence: CASSLSFPGKETQYF.

This clonotype was observed many times. This chain connects TRBV7-9 to TRBJ2-1, with 9 bases lining up with TRBD2. The J segment lost 0 bases and the V segment lost 3 bases, leaving 9 bases of the junction unmatched. The CDR3 is 18 amino acids. Germline lookup yields CDR1 SEHNR and CDR2 FQNEAQ (reference sequence). Here the CDR3 DNA reads TGTGCCAGCAGCTTGGCTAGCGGGATGCCAAGCTCCTACAATGAGCAGTTCTTC. This sequence encodes CASSLASGMPSSYNEQFF.